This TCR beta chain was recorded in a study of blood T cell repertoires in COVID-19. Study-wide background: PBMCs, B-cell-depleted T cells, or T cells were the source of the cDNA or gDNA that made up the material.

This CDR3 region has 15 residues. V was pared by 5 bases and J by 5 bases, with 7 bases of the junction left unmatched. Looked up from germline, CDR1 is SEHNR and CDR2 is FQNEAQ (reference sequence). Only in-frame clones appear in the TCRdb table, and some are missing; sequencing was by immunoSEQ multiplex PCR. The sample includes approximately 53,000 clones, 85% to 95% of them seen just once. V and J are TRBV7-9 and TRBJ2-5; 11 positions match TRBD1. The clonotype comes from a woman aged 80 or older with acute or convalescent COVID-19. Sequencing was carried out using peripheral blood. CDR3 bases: TGTGCCAGCAGCCCTGCCGGGACAGGGGGGGAGACCCAGTACTTC. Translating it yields CASSPAGTGGETQYF. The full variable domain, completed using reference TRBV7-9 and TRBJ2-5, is DTGVSQNPRHKITKRGQNVTFRCDPISEHNRLYWYRQTLGQGPEFLTYFQNEAQLEKSRLLSDRFSAERPKGSFSTLEIQRTEQGDSAMYLCASSPAGTGGETQYFGPGTRLLVL.